The 16 T cell receptor beta chains given below trace back to one sample, sequenced in a study of graft-versus-host responses after intestinal transplantation. These receptors are not linked to any known antigen. The assay was immunoSEQ multiplex PCR, and TCRdb's table has in-frame clones only and misses some. The data show 100,000 or so clones, around 90% seen once. The sample here was unstimulated CD4+ T cells sorted from spleen or lymph node cells, taken before intestinal transplant. These receptors all come from a human donor who received an intestinal transplant.

The V and J genes are TRBV18 and TRBJ2-1, with 10 bases matching TRBD2. Germline values: CDR1 KGHSH, CDR2 LQKENI. The CDR3 is made up of 17 amino acids. V dropped 6 bases and J dropped 6; count of bases not matched to a gene: 14. CDR3 bases: TGTGCCAGCTCCCTCACCGGACTAGCGGATGCTTTCAATGAGCAGTTCTTC. Its protein is CASSLTGLADAFNEQFF.

The CDR3 region is CATSSVAYNEKLFF. The CDR3 bases are TGTGCCACCAGCAGTGTCGCCTATAATGAAAAACTGTTTTTT. This chain connects TRBV15 to TRBJ1-4; D is undetermined. The CDR3 is 14 amino acids. CDR1 and CDR2 (germline): LNHNV, YYDKDF (reference sequence). Trimming removed 3 bases from V and 4 bases from J, with 9 bases in between.

This clone was found once. This chain links TRBV2 with TRBJ2-2, with D perhaps TRBD1 (5 bases). Germline-derived CDR1 and CDR2 are SNHLY and FYNNEI. The CDR3 is made up of 15 amino acids. With 6 bases removed from V and 0 bases from J, the gap between germline ends came to 11 bases. The CDR3 protein is CASRDDRTNTGELFF. The CDR3 DNA reads TGTGCCAGCAGGGATGACAGAACGAACACCGGGGAGCTGTTTTTT.

This clone was observed a single time. The genes are TRBV10-1 and TRBJ2-4; TRBD1 matches 9 bases. The CDR3 is 19 amino acids. The V gene's germline CDR1 is WNHNN and CDR2 SYGVQD (reference sequence). The ends lost 3 bases at V and 0 bases at J; junction bases unmatched: 12. DNA of the CDR3: TGCGCCAGCAGTGAAAACCAAAAGGGACAGGGACTAGCCAAAAACATTCAGTACTTC. Its protein product is CASSENQKGQGLAKNIQYF.

The chain is built from TRBV5-1 and TRBJ2-7; D might be TRBD2 (5 bases). The CDR3 is made up of 10 amino acids. Germline loops: CDR1 SGHRS, CDR2 YFSETQ. V dropped 5 bases and J dropped 6 bases, with 6 bases sitting between them. DNA for the CDR3: TGCGCCAGCAGAGAGGGCGAGCAGTACTTC. This encodes CASREGEQYF.

The chain recombines TRBV5-1 with TRBJ1-4; D is possibly TRBD1 (6 bases). This CDR3 spans 15 amino acids. V was clipped by 4 bases and J by 8 bases, with 18 bases between them. The germline V gene encodes CDR1 SGHRS and CDR2 YFSETQ. The CDR3 is CASSVQGRGHEKLFF. The CDR3 DNA reads as TGCGCCAGCAGCGTACAGGGCAGGGGCCACGAAAAACTGTTTTTT. Complete variable domain (other parts from reference TRBV5-1 and TRBJ1-4): KAGVTQTPRYLIKTRGQQVTLSCSPISGHRSVSWYQQTPGQGLQFLFEYFSETQRNKGNFPGRFSGRQFSNSRSEMNVSTLELGDSALYLCASSVQGRGHEKLFFGSGTQLSVL.

V and J are TRBV4-1 and TRBJ1-2, with D possibly matching TRBD1 (6 bases). Germline loops: CDR1 MGHRA, CDR2 YSYEKL. CDR3 length equals 14 residues. The ends were cut back, 0 bases at V and 4 bases at J, with 9 bases in the middle. The chain's CDR3 is CASSQETGLYGYTF. CDR3 in DNA: TGCGCCAGCAGCCAAGAGACAGGCCTCTATGGCTACACCTTC.

CDR3 DNA: TGTGCCATCAGTGAGTCTACCAGTGGGACAAGAGACTACGAGCAGTACTTC. This gives the protein CAISESTSGTRDYEQYF. V usage is TRBV10-3 and J usage is TRBJ2-7; maybe TRBD1 (6 bases). The CDR3 sequence is 17 residues long. In germline, CDR1 is ENHRY, CDR2 SYGVKD. V was cut by 0 bases and J by 3 bases, with 18 bases left in between.

The V and J genes are TRBV12-5 and TRBJ2-3, with TRBD1 identical over 8 bases. The CDR3 covers 18 residues. Germline CDR1 LGHNT, CDR2 FRNRAP. V trimming: 3 bases; J trimming: 1 base; junction bases outside the gene matches: 12. CDR3 sequence reads: CASGFRVGPGQGTDTQYF. CDR3 DNA sequence: TGTGCTAGTGGTTTTCGGGTCGGCCCGGGACAGGGCACAGATACGCAGTATTTT.

The gene calls are TRBV7-3 and TRBJ2-1; D may be TRBD1 (5 bases). This CDR3 comprises 14 residues. V was trimmed by 6 bases and J by 4 bases, leaving 13 bases between them. The germline gives CDR1 SGHTA, CDR2 FQGTGA. CDR3 amino acids: CASRAGRTYNEQFF. CDR3 DNA: TGTGCCAGCAGGGCCGGACGGACATACAATGAGCAGTTCTTC. The entire variable domain, with the rest obtained from reference TRBV7-3 and TRBJ2-1, is as follows: GAGVSQTPSNKVTEKGKYVELRCDPISGHTALYWYRQSLGQGPEFLIYFQGTGAADDSGLPNDRFFAVRPEGSVSTLKIQRTERGDSAVYLCASRAGRTYNEQFFGPGTRLTVL.

The table lists this clone with a count of one. The chain employs TRBV5-1 and TRBJ1-4, with 7 bases fitting TRBD1. There are 12 residues in the CDR3. Germline CDR1 and CDR2: SGHRS and YFSETQ. Trimming removed 0 bases from V and 10 bases from J; junction bases left unmatched: 0. CDR3 residues: CASSLAGGKLFF. CDR3 DNA sequence: TGCGCCAGCAGCTTGGCAGGGGGAAAACTGTTTTTT.

V usage is TRBV23-1 and J usage is TRBJ2-3; a possible D gene is TRBD2 (6 bases). TRBV23-1 is an open reading frame, and its role is uncertain. V gave up 0 bases and J gave up 4 bases, with 17 bases separating them. The CDR3 spans 17 residues. CDR3 region: CASSQSSPPSDPDTQYF. The DNA of the CDR3 is TGCGCCAGCAGTCAATCGAGCCCCCCTAGCGATCCAGATACGCAGTATTTT.

The rearrangement uses TRBV5-1 and TRBJ1-1, with D tentatively TRBD1 (5 bases). The germline gives CDR1 SGHRS, CDR2 YFSETQ. CDR3 size: 18 residues. Trimming removed 1 base at V and 1 base at J, with 20 bases between. This chain's CDR3 is CASSLSVRVEYPNTEAFF. In DNA form, the CDR3 reads TGCGCCAGCAGCTTGTCGGTCAGGGTGGAATATCCGAACACTGAAGCTTTCTTT.

Note on this clone: Distinct nucleotide sequences in the sample also encode this CDR3. This sequence joins TRBV9 and TRBJ2-7; TRBD2 agrees at 10 bases. CDR3 size: 17 residues. Germline CDR1 reads SGDLS; CDR2 reads YYNGEE. The junction had 10 bases not matched to a gene; V was cut back by 0 bases and J by 4 bases. As DNA, the CDR3 is TGTGCCAGCAGCGTAGGTATTAGGGCTAGCGGGAGTTACGAGCAGTACTTC. It is translated as CASSVGIRASGSYEQYF.

The chain uses TRBV7-2 and TRBJ1-1; TRBD1 agrees at 7 bases. The CDR3 has 14 amino acids. Germline V gene data show CDR1 as SGHTA and CDR2 as FQGNSA. With 6 bases clipped from V and 1 base from J, the junction kept 5 bases outside the gene matches. CDR3 nucleotides: TGTGCCAGCAGTGCCGGGACAGCGAACACTGAAGCTTTCTTT. It yields the protein CASSAGTANTEAFF.

The chain has TRBV15 and TRBJ1-5; D remains unclear. Trimming removed 0 bases from V and 6 bases from J, with 6 bases in between. CDR3 length: 13 amino acids. Germline V gene lookup returns CDR1 LNHNV and CDR2 YYDKDF (reference sequence). As DNA, the CDR3 is TGTGCCACCAGCAGAGACCCAGGTCAGCCCCAGCATTTT. This translates into CATSRDPGQPQHF.